Listed below are T cell receptor beta chains from one sample, sequenced in a study of T cells in Graves' hyperthyroidism and ophthalmopathy. Each CDR3 protein gets one entry after TCRdb re-called the multiplex PCR reads with MiXCR. The sample records 540,000 or so distinct CDR3 sequences, under 60% being singletons. The specimen sequenced was peripheral blood or thyroid tissue (not recorded which). The origin of the receptors is an adult woman with Graves' disease, either hyperthyroidism or ophthalmopathy (not recorded which). CDR3s include the opening cysteine and the closing phenylalanine or tryptophan. A clone size is listed for some rows: how often the clone was seen (once, few, many), or a class if it is expanded.

clone size,V gene,J gene,CDR3 protein
.,TRBV7-8,TRBJ2-2,CASSALIPGELFF
.,TRBV10-3,TRBJ2-7,CAIRTGGSSGSRDGSHEQYF
many,TRBV7-2,TRBJ2-2,CASSGRGPNTGELFF
.,TRBV12-3/TRBV12-4,TRBJ2-7,CASSDSRDYYEQYF
.,TRBV10-2,TRBJ2-2,CASYRQGAVTGELFF
many,TRBV4-1,TRBJ1-4,CASSQDKGVQKLFF
.,TRBV11-1,TRBJ2-7,CASSLVDPVQAALSYEQYF
.,TRBV28,TRBJ2-7,CASSSLDRDYEQYF
.,TRBV10-3,TRBJ1-1,CAISEEGTGMNTEAFF
many,TRBV12-3/TRBV12-4,TRBJ2-2,CASSIYPGELFF
.,TRBV7-9,TRBJ1-1,CASRPNLNTEAFF
.,TRBV20-1,TRBJ1-5,CSASHRVENQPQHF
.,TRBV2,TRBJ2-5,CASTPGLEEPQYF
.,TRBV15,TRBJ1-5,CATSKADQETQHF
.,TRBV20-1,TRBJ2-7,CSASGDGGYEQYF
once,TRBV12-5,TRBJ1-1,CASGFEGTEAFF
many,TRBV19,TRBJ1-5,CASTVLRGPHQPQHF
.,TRBV7-9,TRBJ1-1,CAITQLAGGVTEAFF
many,TRBV11-2,TRBJ2-7,CASSPTTTPYEQYF
few,TRBV2,TRBJ1-4,CASRGGNEKLFF
many,TRBV5-1,TRBJ2-7,CASSLGGISYEQYF
.,TRBV7-2,TRBJ2-7,CASSLTGGHHYEQYF
.,TRBV24-1,TRBJ1-5,CATSDLRADQPQHF
many,TRBV11-2,TRBJ1-2,CASSFWEGNYGYTF
.,TRBV6-1,TRBJ2-5,CASSLFTQPQYF
many,TRBV19,TRBJ1-3,CASSTTGMGNTIYF
.,TRBV13,TRBJ2-7,CAGSPYYGGF
once,TRBV25-1,TRBJ1-2,CASSVPFRVAIFLCANYGYTF
.,TRBV10-2,TRBJ2-7,CASSYSGRPGGEQYF
many,TRBV20-1,TRBJ2-7,CSGNRGYEQYF
.,TRBV5-4,TRBJ2-7,CASSSSDRGTDEQYF
.,TRBV5-1,TRBJ1-4,CASLRNRGFDEKLFF
few,TRBV11-2,TRBJ2-2,CASSLGLAGVAGRELFF
.,TRBV29-1,TRBJ2-7,CSGARGYEQYF
many,TRBV28,TRBJ2-5,CASSRAGVETQYF
many,TRBV28,TRBJ1-2,CASSLTGALGYTF
many,TRBV27,TRBJ1-6,CASSWGTSSPLHF
many,TRBV29-1,TRBJ2-7,CSVGSAYEQYF
.,TRBV6-6,TRBJ1-2,CATTRDTSNYGYTF
.,TRBV10-3,TRBJ1-2,CATTGTAIYGYTF
.,TRBV9,TRBJ1-4,CASSHLDTYNEKLFF
.,TRBV15,TRBJ2-5,CAASSSQGRETQYF
many,TRBV6-5,TRBJ1-6,CASGRRTVSPLHF
many,TRBV25-1,TRBJ2-7,CASSDPGGKGEQYF
.,TRBV20-1,TRBJ2-7,CSALDRGSNYEQYF
.,TRBV6-5,TRBJ2-7,CTSSTGSCEQYF
.,TRBV4-1,TRBJ2-7,CASSQVESASSYEQYF
few,TRBV18,TRBJ1-2,CASSSTTQGAYGYTF
many,TRBV4-1,TRBJ2-5,CASSQVGGRETQYF
many,TRBV29-1,TRBJ2-7,CSVALTDDYEQYF
few,TRBV7-3,TRBJ1-3,CASSLRMGGTIYF
.,TRBV28,TRBJ1-1,CASIGQSFEAFF
.,TRBV2,TRBJ2-5,CASSGDGAGMGSYF